This paragraph covers one T cell receptor (beta chain) sequence. Its antigen is not identified. The CDR3 runs 14 residues. V was pared by 5 bases and J by 5 bases, with 13 bases between. Germline V gene lookup returns CDR1 LNHDA and CDR2 SQIVND (reference sequence). The data stem from a study of vaccination and CD4 T cells after COVID-19. Treatment meaning: approximately 10-day PBMC culture with coronavirus spike peptide pools or control peptides (ViraFEST assay). With the Oncomine TCR Beta short-read assay, DNA from cultured CD4+ T cells was sequenced. Extraction of genomic DNA was performed on cultured CD4+ T cells. TCRdb reanalysed the PCR reads using MiXCR and keeps one entry per CDR3 protein. The sample has about 20,000 distinct CDR3 sequences; approximately 56% are singletons. Study-wide results and caveats: In convalescent patients, a median roughly 90% of post-vaccine SARS-CoV-2-reactive clones appeared only after vaccination.

The sequenced sample was CD4+ T cells from blood, cultured in vitro, obtained after SARS-CoV-2 vaccination. The chain joins TRBV19 to TRBJ1-5; maybe TRBD1 (6 bases). The receptor was isolated from a human donor who had recovered from COVID-19. The chain's CDR3 is CASSLGGRDQPQHF. The DNA for the CDR3 is TGTGCCAGTAGTTTGGGGGGCAGGGATCAGCCCCAGCATTTT.